Here is one TCR beta chain with its context. The CDR3 consists of 12 residues. Germline CDR1 is MGHRA and CDR2 is YSYEKL. The V end was cut by 4 bases, the J end by 4 bases, with 7 bases between. The PCR contained 60 Vbeta and 13 Jbeta primers. Data came from immunoSEQ multiplex PCR; TCRdb stores just in-frame clones and leaves some out. Seen here are about 120,000 clones, around 80% observed once, and the top ten hold 2.7%. These data belong to a study of cytomegalovirus exposure and HLA in healthy donors. The gene calls are TRBV4-1 and TRBJ1-2; D is possibly TRBD1 (6 bases). Input material: PBMCs. The clonotype originates from a middle-aged woman in good health and CMV-seropositive. CDR3 region: CASSPRGYGYTF. In DNA, the CDR3 is TGCGCCAGCAGCCCCAGGGGCTATGGCTACACCTTC.